The 13 T cell receptor beta chains in this list originate from one sample, sequenced in a study of Graves' ophthalmopathy and Graves' hyperthyroidism. RNA transcripts were the template, and TCR beta CDR3 regions were amplified from them. An initial RT-PCR round employing HTBI primers preceded a second-round multiplex PCR. TCRdb passed the multiplex PCR reads through MiXCR, listing each CDR3 protein once. The sample consists of 200,000 to 250,000 distinct CDR3 sequences, approximately 28% of them appearing once. The specimen was peripheral blood. The source is a man aged 45-60 years with Graves' ophthalmopathy.

This clonotype was counted ten times or more. V gene TRBV20-1 combines with J gene TRBJ2-7; possibly TRBD1 for D (6 bases). The germline gives CDR1 DFQATT, CDR2 SNEGSKA (reference sequence). CDR3 length: 13 residues. Trimming shortened V by 3 bases and J by 2 bases, and 11 bases separated the two germline ends. The CDR3 loop reads CSASDRSTYEQYF. As DNA, the CDR3 is TGCAGTGCTAGCGACAGGTCAACCTACGAGCAGTACTTC.

There are many counts of this clonotype. The rearrangement uses TRBV5-6 and TRBJ2-4; 7 bases are shared with TRBD1. The CDR3 runs 15 residues. Losses at the gene ends were 2 bases for V and 2 bases for J; bases not matched to a gene: 4. The germline CDR1 and CDR2 sequences are SGHDT and YYEEEE. CDR3 nucleotide sequence: TGTGCCAGCAGCTTTACAGGGGATTCCAAAAACATTCAGTACTTC. Translated, it gives CASSFTGDSKNIQYF.

Note on this clonotype: At one end the junction does not follow the germline gene, possibly because of a read error. The chain has TRBV6-1 and TRBJ1-2; D uncertain. Germline values: CDR1 MNHNS, CDR2 SASEGT. The CDR3 length is 14 residues. CDR3 coding DNA: TGTGCCAGCAGCGAAGCGACGCCAGACTATGGCTACACCTTC. This sequence encodes CASSEATPDYGYTF.

The J gene is TRBJ1-2, the V gene TRBV7-3; TRBD1 matches 8 bases. Trimming at V came to 5 bases and at J to 11 bases, leaving 10 bases not matched to a gene. Looked up from germline, CDR1 is SGHTA and CDR2 is FQGTGA. This CDR3 has 13 residues. The CDR3 protein is CASSAGQGIAYTF. The DNA of the CDR3 is TGTGCCAGCAGCGCAGGACAGGGAATAGCGTACACCTTC. Together with reference TRBV7-3 and TRBJ1-2, the CDR3 gives the full variable domain: GAGVSQTPSNKVTEKGKYVELRCDPISGHTALYWYRQSLGQGPEFLIYFQGTGAADDSGLPNDRFFAVRPEGSVSTLKIQRTERGDSAVYLCASSAGQGIAYTFGSGTRLTVV.

The chain uses TRBV6-1 and TRBJ1-3; D is possibly TRBD1 (5 bases). The V gene lost 8 bases and the J gene lost 5 bases, with 25 bases spanning the gap. The germline V gene encodes CDR1 MNHNS and CDR2 SASEGT. The CDR3 runs 17 residues. CDR3 DNA sequence: TGTGCCAGCGGAACAGGAATGCGGGGATTTAAGAGAAACACCATATATTTT. Protein sequence: CASGTGMRGFKRNTIYF.

This clonotype came up once. The chain recombines TRBV28 with TRBJ2-5; D may be TRBD1 or TRBD2 (6 bases each). The ends were cut back, 6 bases at V and 9 bases at J, with 11 bases in the middle. Germline CDR1 reads MDHEN; CDR2 reads SYDVKM. The CDR3 has 11 amino acids. CDR3 sequence: CASSLRGAQYF. Written as DNA, the CDR3 is TGTGCCAGCAGCCTTAGGGGGGCCCAGTACTTC. Supplemented by reference TRBV28 and TRBJ2-5, the full variable domain reads DVKVTQSSRYLVKRTGEKVFLECVQDMDHENMFWYRQDPGLGLRLIYFSYDVKMKEKGDIPEGYSVSREKKERFSLILESASTNQTSMYLCASSLRGAQYFGPGTRLLVL.

This clonotype was recorded many times. This chain links TRBV12-3 or TRBV12-4 with TRBJ1-6; 8 positions agree with TRBD1. There are 15 residues in the CDR3. V shed 3 bases, J shed 9 bases, and the junction held 7 bases outside the gene matches. In nucleotides, the CDR3 is TGTGCCAGCAGTTTGATGGCAGGGGGCTCTTCACCCCTCCACTTT. This gives the protein CASSLMAGGSSPLHF.

The table lists this clonotype with many counts. The genes are TRBV7-2 and TRBJ1-6; 10 nucleotides line up with TRBD1. The CDR3 runs 16 residues. CDR1 and CDR2 (germline): SGHTA, FQGNSA. The ends lost 5 bases at V and 8 bases at J; junction bases unmatched: 9. Here the CDR3 DNA reads TGTGCCAGCAGCCTCAGGGACAGGGGACGAGATTCACCCCTCCACTTT. Translating gives CASSLRDRGRDSPLHF. The entire variable domain, with the rest obtained from reference TRBV7-2 and TRBJ1-6, is as follows: GAGVSQSPSNKVTEKGKDVELRCDPISGHTALYWYRQSLGQGLEFLIYFQGNSAPDKSGLPSDRFSAERTGGSVSTLTIQRTQQEDSAVYLCASSLRDRGRDSPLHFGNGTRLTVT.

Ten or more counts support this clonotype. This chain links TRBV28 with TRBJ2-7; tentatively, D is TRBD1 or TRBD2 (5 bases each). The CDR3 sequence is 16 residues long. Trimming shortened V by 3 bases and J by 6 bases, and 21 bases separated the two germline ends. Germline assignment: CDR1 MDHEN and CDR2 SYDVKM. CDR3 sequence (DNA): TGTGCCAGCAGTTTTACCGTATTTGACCTAGGGACCGAGCAGTACTTC. The encoded protein is CASSFTVFDLGTEQYF.

This clonotype was detected only a few times. This sequence joins TRBV6-1 and TRBJ1-5, with D unclear. The germline V gene has CDR1 MNHNS and CDR2 SASEGT. Deletions cut 2 bases from V and 2 bases from J, with 7 bases between. CDR3 length: 14 residues. The CDR3 sequence: CASSEFMGNQPQHF. CDR3 DNA sequence: TGTGCCAGCAGTGAATTTATGGGCAATCAGCCCCAGCATTTT.

This clonotype has at least ten counts. This chain uses TRBV4-3 with TRBJ2-7, with TRBD2 identical over 8 bases. Trimming took 0 bases from V and 4 from J; bases not matched to a gene: 14. This CDR3 is built from 18 residues. Per the germline V gene, CDR1 is LGHNA and CDR2 is YSLEER. The CDR3: CASSQDLVLAENLYEQYF. The DNA of the CDR3 is TGCGCCAGCAGCCAAGACTTAGTACTAGCGGAAAACCTATACGAGCAGTACTTC.

This clonotype was counted ten times or more. The rearrangement joins TRBV12-5 to TRBJ1-1, with 8 bases aligning to TRBD1. V shed 0 bases and J 5 bases; nucleotides not matched to a gene: 5. Per the germline V gene, CDR1 is LGHNT and CDR2 is FRNRAP. The CDR3 totals 15 residues. CDR3 amino acids: CASGLVQGATTEAFF. The DNA for the CDR3 is TGTGCTAGTGGTTTGGTTCAGGGGGCGACGACTGAAGCTTTCTTT. Supplemented by reference TRBV12-5 and TRBJ1-1, the full variable domain reads DARVTQTPRHKVTEMGQEVTMRCQPILGHNTVFWYRQTMMQGLELLAYFRNRAPLDDSGMPKDRFSAEMPDATLATLKIQPSEPRDSAVYFCASGLVQGATTEAFFGQGTRLTVV.

This clonotype came up a few times. This chain connects TRBV11-2 to TRBJ2-7; 10 nucleotides align to TRBD2. Germline V gene data show CDR1 as SGHAT and CDR2 as FQNNGV. The ends lost 5 bases at V and 4 bases at J; junction bases unmatched: 11. CDR3 length: 16 residues. The CDR3 DNA sequence: TGTGCCAGCAGCCCGCTAGCGGGAGTAAGTTCGTACGAGCAGTACTTC. Residues: CASSPLAGVSSYEQYF.